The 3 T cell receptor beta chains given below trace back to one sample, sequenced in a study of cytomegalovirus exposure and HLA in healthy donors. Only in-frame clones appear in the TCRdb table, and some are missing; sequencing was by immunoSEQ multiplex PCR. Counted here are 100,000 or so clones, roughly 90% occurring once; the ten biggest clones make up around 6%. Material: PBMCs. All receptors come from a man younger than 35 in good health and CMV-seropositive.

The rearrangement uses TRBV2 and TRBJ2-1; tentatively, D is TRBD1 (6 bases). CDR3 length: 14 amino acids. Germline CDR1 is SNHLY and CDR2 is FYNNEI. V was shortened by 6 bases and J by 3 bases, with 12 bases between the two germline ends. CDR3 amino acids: CASRPDRYYNEQFF. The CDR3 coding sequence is TGTGCCAGCAGACCAGACAGGTACTACAATGAGCAGTTCTTC.

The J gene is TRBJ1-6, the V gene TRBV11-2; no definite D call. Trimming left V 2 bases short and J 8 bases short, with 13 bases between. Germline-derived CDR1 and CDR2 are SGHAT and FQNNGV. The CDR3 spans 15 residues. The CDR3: CASSLQGDNHSPLHF. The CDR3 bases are TGTGCCAGCAGCTTACAAGGAGATAACCATTCACCCCTCCACTTT.

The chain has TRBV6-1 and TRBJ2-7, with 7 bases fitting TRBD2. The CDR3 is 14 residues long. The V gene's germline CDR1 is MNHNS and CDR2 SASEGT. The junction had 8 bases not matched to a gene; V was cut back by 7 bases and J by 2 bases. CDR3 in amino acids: CASIWRESTYEQYF. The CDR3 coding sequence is TGTGCCAGCATTTGGCGGGAGAGTACCTACGAGCAGTACTTC.